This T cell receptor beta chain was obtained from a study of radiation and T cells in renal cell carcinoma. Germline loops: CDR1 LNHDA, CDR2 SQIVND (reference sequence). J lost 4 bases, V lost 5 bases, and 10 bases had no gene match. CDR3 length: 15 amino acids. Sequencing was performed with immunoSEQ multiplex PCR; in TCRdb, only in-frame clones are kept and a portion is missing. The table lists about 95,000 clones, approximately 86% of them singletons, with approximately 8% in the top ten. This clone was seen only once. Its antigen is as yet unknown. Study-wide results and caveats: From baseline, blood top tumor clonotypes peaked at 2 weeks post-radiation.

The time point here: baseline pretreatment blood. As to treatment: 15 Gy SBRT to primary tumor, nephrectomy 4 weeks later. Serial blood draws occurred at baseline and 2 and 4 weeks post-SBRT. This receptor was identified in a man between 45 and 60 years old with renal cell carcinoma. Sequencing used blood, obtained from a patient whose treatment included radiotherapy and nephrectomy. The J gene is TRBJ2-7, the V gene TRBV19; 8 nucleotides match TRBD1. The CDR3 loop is CASSSGQGVNYEQYF. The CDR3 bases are TGTGCCAGTAGTTCCGGACAGGGCGTGAATTACGAGCAGTACTTC.